This T cell receptor beta chain was identified during a study of T cells in Graves' hyperthyroidism and ophthalmopathy. Looking at the study overall: Peripheral blood sampling occurred at initial diagnosis, before any treatment. Whole-study findings and limits: Classification by a 13 V-J model distinguished ophthalmopathy from stable hyperthyroidism.

Disease duration was under 3 months in the ophthalmopathy patients, who also had a Clinical Activity Score of at least 3 and a NOSPECS grade of at least 4. Clinical symptoms, serum thyroxine and TRAb, thyroid ultrasound and orbital computed tomography together formed the diagnostic basis. This clonotype was observed at least ten times. The antigen is not known. TCR beta CDR3 regions were amplified from RNA transcripts. A set of HTBI primers served as the primers for a first-round RT-PCR of the TCR CDR3. TCRdb redid the calling of the multiplex PCR reads with MiXCR, one entry per CDR3 protein. The data show approximately 530,000 distinct CDR3 sequences, with 20% seen just once and over 45% held by the top ten. V was clipped by 6 bases and J by 5 bases, with 10 bases between them. This CDR3 has 12 residues. CDR1 is MDHEN, CDR2 SYDVKM, per germline.

Sequencing was carried out using blood. The V gene is TRBV28, the J gene TRBJ1-2; tentative D call: TRBD1 (6 bases). This receptor was taken from a man aged 35-49 years with Graves' ophthalmopathy. The CDR3 nucleotides are TGTGCCAGCAGGGGGGCGCCATATGGCTACACCTTC. This translates into CASRGAPYGYTF.